The clone carrying this T cell receptor (beta chain) was observed at least ten times. Its target is not known. These data originate in a study of Graves' ophthalmopathy and Graves' hyperthyroidism. The V and J ends lost 0 bases and 2 bases respectively, with 13 bases between them. CDR3 length equals 15 residues. Germline-derived CDR1 and CDR2 are DFQATT and SNEGSKA (reference sequence). Overall study findings and caveats: Prediction of ophthalmopathy progression reached roughly 70% sensitivity and around 75% specificity.

Amplified material comprised TCR beta CDR3 regions derived from RNA transcripts. A first-round RT-PCR used HTBI primers, followed by a second-round multiplex PCR. Each CDR3 protein gets one entry after TCRdb re-called the multiplex PCR reads with MiXCR. The sample holds roughly 500,000 distinct CDR3 sequences; approximately 15% are singletons and the top ten take about a tenth. Other autoimmune diseases, uncontrolled infections, pregnancy or lactation excluded patients from enrollment. Orbital computed tomography, together with clinical symptoms, serum thyroxine, TRAb and thyroid ultrasound, was used for diagnosis. The authors isolated PBMCs from approximately 10 ml of fresh peripheral blood.

The rearrangement links TRBV20-1 to TRBJ1-2; D gene uncertain. The receptor comes from a woman in her thirties with Graves' ophthalmopathy. Sequencing was carried out using blood. Here the CDR3 reads CSARDWTGKNYGYTF. The CDR3 DNA is TGCAGTGCTAGAGACTGGACGGGAAAAAACTATGGCTACACCTTC.